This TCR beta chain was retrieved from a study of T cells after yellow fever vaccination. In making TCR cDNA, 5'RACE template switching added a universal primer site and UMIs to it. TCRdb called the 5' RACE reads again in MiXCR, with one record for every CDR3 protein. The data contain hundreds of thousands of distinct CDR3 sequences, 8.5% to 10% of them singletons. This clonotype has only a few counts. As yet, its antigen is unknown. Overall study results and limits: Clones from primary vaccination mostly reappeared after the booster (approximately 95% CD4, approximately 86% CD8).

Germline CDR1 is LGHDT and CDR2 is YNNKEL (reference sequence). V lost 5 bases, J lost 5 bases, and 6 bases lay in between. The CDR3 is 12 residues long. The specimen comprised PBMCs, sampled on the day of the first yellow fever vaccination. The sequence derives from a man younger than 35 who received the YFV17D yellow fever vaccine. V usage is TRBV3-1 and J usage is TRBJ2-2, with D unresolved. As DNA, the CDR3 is TGTGCCAGCAGCGGGGTGACCGGGGAGCTGTTTTTT. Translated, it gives CASSGVTGELFF.